This T cell receptor beta chain was retrieved from a study of human T cells and chemical hapten exposure. TCRdb re-derived calls from the RACE reads in MiXCR, one entry per CDR3 protein. The sample lists about 260,000 distinct CDR3 sequences; about 8.6% were seen once. Time point indicated: pre-sensitization, week 0. This sample's treatment: therapeutic diphenylcyclopropenone sensitization with weekly scalp DPC. Trimming cost V 0 bases and J 2 bases, with 15 bases left between them. CDR1 is DFQATT and CDR2 is SNEGSKA in the germline V gene (reference sequence). This CDR3 region has 16 residues. The sequencing here drew on whole blood, taken in connection with sensitization to the hapten diphenylcyclopropenone (DPC). The chain has TRBV20-1 and TRBJ2-3; D gene uncertain. The clonotype comes from a woman between 40 and 55 years old with alopecia areata. Some clones in this sample may be carry-over from other donors' samples. DNA of the CDR3: TGCAGTGCTAGAGATCAGGTTGAGGAATTCACAGATACGCAGTATTTT. It is translated as CSARDQVEEFTDTQYF.